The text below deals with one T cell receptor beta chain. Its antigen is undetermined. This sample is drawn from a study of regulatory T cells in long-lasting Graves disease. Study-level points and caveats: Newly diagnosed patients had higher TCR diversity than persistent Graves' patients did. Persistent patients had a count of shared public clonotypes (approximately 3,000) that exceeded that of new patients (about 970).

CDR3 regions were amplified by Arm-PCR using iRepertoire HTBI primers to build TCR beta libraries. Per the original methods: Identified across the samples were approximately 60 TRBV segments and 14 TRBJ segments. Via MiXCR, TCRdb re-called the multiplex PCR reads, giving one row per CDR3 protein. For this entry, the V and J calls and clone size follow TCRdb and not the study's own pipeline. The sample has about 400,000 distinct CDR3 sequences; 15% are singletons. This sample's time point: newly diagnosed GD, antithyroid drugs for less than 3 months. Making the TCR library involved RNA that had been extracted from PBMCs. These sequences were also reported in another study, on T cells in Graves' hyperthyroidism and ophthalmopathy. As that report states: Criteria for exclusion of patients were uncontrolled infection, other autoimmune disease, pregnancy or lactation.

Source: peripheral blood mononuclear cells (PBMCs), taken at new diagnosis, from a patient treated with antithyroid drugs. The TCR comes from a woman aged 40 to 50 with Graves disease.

For the CDR3, the DNA is TGTGCCAGCAGCTTACTAGCGGGAGATTTACAGGGGTCCTACGAGCAGTACTTC. Translation: CASSLLAGDLQGSYEQYF. The rearrangement joins TRBV13 to TRBJ2-7; 10 bases match TRBD2. This CDR3 contains 18 residues. With 2 bases clipped from V and 1 base from J, the junction kept 11 bases outside the gene matches. CDR1 and CDR2 (germline): PRHDT, FYEKMQ (reference sequence).